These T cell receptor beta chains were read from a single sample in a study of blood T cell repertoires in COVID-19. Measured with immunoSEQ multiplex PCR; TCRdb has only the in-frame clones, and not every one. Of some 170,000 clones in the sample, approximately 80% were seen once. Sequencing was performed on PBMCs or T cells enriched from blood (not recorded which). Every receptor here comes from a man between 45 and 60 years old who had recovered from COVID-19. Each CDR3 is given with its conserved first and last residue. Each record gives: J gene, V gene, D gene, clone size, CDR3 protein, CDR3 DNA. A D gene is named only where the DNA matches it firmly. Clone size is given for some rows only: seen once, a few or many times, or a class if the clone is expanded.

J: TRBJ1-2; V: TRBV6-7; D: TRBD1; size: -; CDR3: CASSLQGAGRGYTF; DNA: TGTGCCAGCAGCCTCCAGGGGGCAGGAAGGGGCTACACCTTC
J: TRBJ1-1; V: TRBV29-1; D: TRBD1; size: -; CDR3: CSGSRQGTNTEAFF; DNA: TGCAGCGGGTCACGACAGGGCACGAACACTGAAGCTTTCTTT
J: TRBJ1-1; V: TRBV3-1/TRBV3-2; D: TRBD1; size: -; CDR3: CASNRGTGNTEAFF; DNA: TGTGCCAGCAACCGAGGGACAGGGAACACTGAAGCTTTCTTT
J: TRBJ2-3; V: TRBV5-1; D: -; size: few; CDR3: CASSLGGPGGDTQYF; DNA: TGCGCCAGCAGCTTGGGGGGCCCTGGCGGAGATACGCAGTATTTT
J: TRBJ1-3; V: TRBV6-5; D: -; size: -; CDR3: CASSYSVGLNTIYF; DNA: TGTGCCAGCAGTTACTCAGTCGGGTTGAACACCATATATTTT
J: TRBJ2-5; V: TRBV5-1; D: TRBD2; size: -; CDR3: CASSLGAGGRETQYF; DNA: TGCGCCAGCAGCTTGGGAGCGGGGGGGCGCGAGACCCAGTACTTC
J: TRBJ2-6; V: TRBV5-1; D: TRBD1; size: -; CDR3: CASSPGQGAGANVLTF; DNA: TGCGCCAGCAGCCCGGGACAGGGGGCGGGGGCCAACGTCCTGACTTTC
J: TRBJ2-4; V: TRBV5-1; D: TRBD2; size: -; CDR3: CASSQGLVSKNIQYF; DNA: TGCGCCAGCAGCCAGGGACTAGTTAGCAAAAACATTCAGTACTTC
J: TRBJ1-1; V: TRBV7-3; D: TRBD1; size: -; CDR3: CASSPVARGSTEAFF; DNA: TGTGCCAGCAGCCCCGTGGCCAGGGGGTCCACTGAAGCTTTCTTT
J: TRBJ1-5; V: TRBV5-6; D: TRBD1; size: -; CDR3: CASSAGTGGSNQPQHF; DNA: TGTGCCAGCAGCGCCGGGACAGGGGGAAGCAATCAGCCCCAGCATTTT
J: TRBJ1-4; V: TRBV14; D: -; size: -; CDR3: CASSQYRQNEKLFF; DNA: TGTGCCAGCAGCCAATATCGACAGAATGAAAAACTGTTTTTT
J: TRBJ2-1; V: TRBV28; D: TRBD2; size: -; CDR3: CASSSPPAGTSGGSSYNEQFF; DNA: TGTGCCAGCAGTTCCCCCCCCGCCGGGACTAGCGGGGGGAGCTCCTACAATGAGCAGTTCTTC
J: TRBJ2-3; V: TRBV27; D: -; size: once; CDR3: CASSLVGQGSDTQYF; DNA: TGTGCCAGCAGTTTAGTAGGGCAGGGCTCAGATACGCAGTATTTT
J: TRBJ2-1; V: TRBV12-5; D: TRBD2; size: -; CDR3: CASGLVSSGLSSYNEQFF; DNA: TGTGCTAGTGGTTTGGTATCTAGCGGGTTGAGCTCCTACAATGAGCAGTTCTTC
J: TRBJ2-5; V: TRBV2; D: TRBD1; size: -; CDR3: CAAGGTGGETQYF; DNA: TGTGCCGCGGGGGGGACAGGGGGCGAGACCCAGTACTTC
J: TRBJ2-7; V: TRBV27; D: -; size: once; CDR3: CASSLSLGHITYEQYF; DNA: TGTGCCAGCAGTTTATCGTTGGGACACATTACCTACGAGCAGTACTTC
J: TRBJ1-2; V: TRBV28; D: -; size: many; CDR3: CASSGGQPYGYTF; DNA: TGTGCCAGCAGCGGGGGGCAGCCCTATGGCTACACCTTC
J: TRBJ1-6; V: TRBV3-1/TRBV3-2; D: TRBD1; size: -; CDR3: CASSRTGNSPLHF; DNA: TGTGCCAGCAGCCGGACAGGGAATTCACCCCTCCACTTT
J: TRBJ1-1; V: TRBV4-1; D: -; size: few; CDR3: CASSRGIQALNTEAFF; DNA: TGCGCCAGCAGCCGTGGAATTCAGGCCCTGAACACTGAAGCTTTCTTT
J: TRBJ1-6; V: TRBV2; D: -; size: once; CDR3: CASILTGNSPLHF; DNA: TGTGCCAGCATTCTGACTGGGAATTCACCCCTCCACTTT
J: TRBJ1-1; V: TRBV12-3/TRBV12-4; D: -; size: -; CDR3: CASSWWGDEAFF; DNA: TGTGCCAGCAGTTGGTGGGGGGATGAAGCTTTCTTT
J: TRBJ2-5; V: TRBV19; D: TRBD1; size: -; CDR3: CATSRQGAPYQETQYF; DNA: TGTGCCACCTCGCGGCAGGGGGCGCCTTACCAAGAGACCCAGTACTTC
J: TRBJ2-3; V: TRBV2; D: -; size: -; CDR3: CASRNRGTDTQYF; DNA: TGTGCCAGCAGGAACCGGGGAACAGATACGCAGTATTTT
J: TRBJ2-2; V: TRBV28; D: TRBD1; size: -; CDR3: CASRGTGWGTGELFF; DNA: TGTGCCAGCAGAGGGACAGGGTGGGGCACCGGGGAGCTGTTTTTT
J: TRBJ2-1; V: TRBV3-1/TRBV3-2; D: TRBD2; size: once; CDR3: CASSLGLAVNEQFF; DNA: TGTGCCAGCAGCCTTGGACTAGCGGTCAATGAGCAGTTCTTC
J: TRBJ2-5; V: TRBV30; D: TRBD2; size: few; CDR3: CAWSVLAGRETQYF; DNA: TGTGCCTGGAGTGTCTTAGCGGGGCGGGAGACCCAGTACTTC
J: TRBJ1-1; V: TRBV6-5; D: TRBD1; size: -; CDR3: CASRLGQVRNTEAFF; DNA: TGTGCCAGCAGACTTGGACAGGTACGGAACACTGAAGCTTTCTTT
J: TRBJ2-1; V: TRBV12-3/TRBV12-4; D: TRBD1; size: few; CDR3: CASSGQDYNEQFF; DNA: TGTGCCAGCAGTGGACAGGACTACAATGAGCAGTTCTTC